This note documents a single T cell receptor (beta chain) sequence. Clones were read by immunoSEQ multiplex PCR, and TCRdb kept only the in-frame ones, dropping some. The table has some 52,000 clones, 85% to 95% seen once; the top ten hold roughly 0.71%. This sample is part of a study of T cell changes during pregnancy in multiple sclerosis. The CDR3 length is 13 residues. The V segment lost 4 bases and the J segment 5 bases; nucleotides outside the gene matches: 2. The germline V gene encodes CDR1 SGHNT and CDR2 YYREEE (reference sequence). This clonotype was obtained from a female donor with multiple sclerosis, enrolled in a pregnancy study. Specimen: CD4+ T cells from peripheral blood mononuclear cells, collected in the third trimester of pregnancy. The chain has TRBV5-4 and TRBJ2-2; 7 bases agree with TRBD2. The DNA of the CDR3 is TGTGCCAGCAGCCGCGGGGGAACCGGGGAGCTGTTTTTT. This encodes CASSRGGTGELFF.